What follows are 10 T cell receptor beta chains derived from one specimen sequenced in a study of blood T cell repertoires in COVID-19. The method was immunoSEQ multiplex PCR; TCRdb's version includes in-frame clones alone and lacks a portion of them. The sample consists of under 300,000 clones, more than 85% of them appearing once. Sequenced input: peripheral blood. These receptors were collected from a woman in her sixties or seventies with active or convalescent COVID-19.

V is TRBV14 and J is TRBJ1-3; no firm D call. Germline CDR1 SGHDN, CDR2 FVKESK. The CDR3 runs 15 residues. Deletions cut 0 bases from V and 0 bases from J, with 6 bases between. Here the CDR3 reads CASSQDLFSGNTIYF. For the CDR3, the DNA is TGTGCCAGCAGCCAAGACCTTTTCTCTGGAAACACCATATATTTT. Using reference TRBV14 and TRBJ1-3 for the parts outside the CDR3, the full variable domain is EAGVTQFPSHSVIEKGQTVTLRCDPISGHDNLYWYRRVMGKEIKFLLHFVKESKQDESGMPNNRFLAERTGGTYSTLKVQPAELEDSGVYFCASSQDLFSGNTIYFGEGSWLTVV.

This chain links TRBV20-1 with TRBJ2-1; D remains unclear. V was clipped by 2 bases and J by 6 bases, with 5 bases between them. CDR3 length: 11 amino acids. Looked up from germline, CDR1 is DFQATT and CDR2 is SNEGSKA (reference sequence). CDR3 loop: CSARPSNEQFF. The CDR3, as DNA: TGCAGTGCTAGACCCAGCAATGAGCAGTTCTTC.

The chain carries TRBV6-2 or TRBV6-3 and TRBJ1-2; 7 bases map to TRBD1. J was trimmed by 7 bases and V by 6 bases; bases with no gene match: 17. The germline gives CDR1 MNHEY, CDR2 SVGEGT. This CDR3 region has 16 residues. The CDR3 here is CASSREGVTTGSGYTF. Here the CDR3 DNA reads TGTGCCAGCAGCCGCGAGGGGGTCACGACAGGGAGTGGCTACACCTTC.

The V call is TRBV3-1 (or the pseudogene TRBV3-2), the J call TRBJ2-2; perhaps TRBD1 as D (6 bases). This CDR3 contains 18 residues. From germline, CDR1 is LGHDT and CDR2 YNNKEL (reference sequence). Deletions cut 1 base from V and 5 bases from J, with 20 bases between. DNA for the CDR3: TGTGCCAGCAGCCAAGCTAAGGGGACCTTAGGGGGAACCGGGGAGCTGTTTTTT. Protein: CASSQAKGTLGGTGELFF.

The chain has TRBV9 and TRBJ1-1; 7 bases fit TRBD1. Germline V gene sequence: CDR1 SGDLS, CDR2 YYNGEE. After removal of 4 bases from V and 2 bases from J, the junction contained 8 bases not matched to a gene. The CDR3 is 15 amino acids. The CDR3 sequence: CASSSGQLLNTEAFF. CDR3 in DNA: TGTGCCAGCAGCTCGGGACAGCTCCTTAACACTGAAGCTTTCTTT.

This clone was seen a handful of times. This rearrangement joins TRBV2 to TRBJ1-1; TRBD1 agrees at 8 bases. CDR3 length: 13 amino acids. V gave up 6 bases and J gave up 3 bases; unmatched junction bases: 3. The germline gives CDR1 SNHLY, CDR2 FYNNEI. This CDR3 is CASSRGQDTEAFF. CDR3 sequence (DNA): TGTGCCAGCAGCCGGGGACAGGACACTGAAGCTTTCTTT.

The rearrangement joins TRBV5-4 to TRBJ1-1; D is ambiguous. This CDR3 region has 13 residues. The V gene's germline CDR1 is SGHNT and CDR2 YYREEE (reference sequence). Trimming removed 3 bases from V and 1 base from J, with 7 bases in between. The CDR3 region is CASSSTENTEAFF. The DNA for the CDR3 is TGTGCCAGCAGCTCCACAGAGAACACTGAAGCTTTCTTT.

The rearrangement joins TRBV5-1 to TRBJ2-7; 7 bases align to TRBD1. Germline trimming cut 0 bases from V and 7 bases from J; bases unmatched to any gene: 7. Germline loops: CDR1 SGHRS, CDR2 YFSETQ. The CDR3 is 14 residues long. The CDR3 bases are TGCGCCAGCAGCTTGGGACAGGGCCTTGGGGAGCAGTACTTC. Its protein product is CASSLGQGLGEQYF.

The rearrangement joins TRBV24-1 to TRBJ2-3; the D gene is possibly TRBD2 (5 bases). V shed 3 bases and J shed 3 bases, with 15 bases lying between them. CDR1 KGHDR and CDR2 SFDVKD come from the germline V gene. There are 16 residues in the CDR3. CDR3 nucleotides: TGTGCCACCAGTGATACTGAGGGCTTCCGGACAGATACGCAGTATTTT. It is translated as CATSDTEGFRTDTQYF.

The chain combines TRBV10-1 with TRBJ2-1; D is unclear. CDR3 size: 13 residues. The ends were cut back, 1 base at V and 2 bases at J, with 3 bases in the middle. Germline V lookup: CDR1 WNHNN, CDR2 SYGVQD (reference sequence). The CDR3 spells CASSELTYNEQFF. CDR3 nucleotide sequence: TGCGCCAGCAGTGAGTTAACCTACAATGAGCAGTTCTTC.